Listed here is a single TCR beta chain. The specificity of this receptor is unknown. No base quality information exists; no much larger clone differs at one position. The cohort was made up of 500 to 800 healthy bone marrow donors. At the time of sampling, every cohort member was nominally healthy, though immune exposures that went unrecorded were likely present. The donor was CMV seronegative and belonged to the group of 352 seronegative cohort members. A peripheral blood sample was provided by each donor, and peripheral blood mononuclear cells were used for TCR beta sequencing. The Qiagen DNeasy Blood Extraction Kit was used to extract genomic DNA from the blood cell samples. This entry belongs to a study of cytomegalovirus exposure and HLA in healthy donors (dated by TCRdb to about 2017). At the level of the whole study: In an earlier analysis of some 550 of the donors, approximately 300 Gb of sequence data and some 100 million unique TCR beta sequences from approximately 180 million T cells were reported. Around 330 gigabases of sequencing data and tens of millions of unique TCR sequences made up an early release that covered 640 HLA-typed donors. Of the roughly 420 genotyped donors, 75% to 85% were placed in the genetic ancestry cluster associated with self-reported Caucasian donors. The study was designed to test whether signatures of past pathogen exposure could be identified by cataloging public T cell receptors. The study used immunosequencing to profile the T cell repertoires of more than 650 subjects and linked those repertoires to cytomegalovirus serostatus. Along with the roughly 610-subject first cohort, a separate validation cohort of over a hundred different subjects was used. High-throughput TCR immunosequencing, statistical association of individual TCRs with disease status, and machine learning were combined to predict cytomegalovirus infection status. A later analysis re-examined previously published TCR beta repertoires from more than 600 donors and added high-resolution HLA genotyping to investigate patterns of TCR occurrence. The later analysis used no new phenotypic data to find candidate immune exposures, relying instead on TCR beta sequences and their occurrence across donors. In an earlier analysis of roughly 600 of the donors, high-throughput TCR beta sequencing was used to judge whether each TCR beta V gene segment behaved as functional or pseudogenic. Donor age, sex, ethnicity and CMV serostatus were collected together with the repertoire data. A later genetic analysis used genome-wide SNP genotypes for about 60% of the roughly 670 donors, treating that subset as a discovery cohort. Every discovery cohort repertoire had been produced on one sequencing platform. Both class I and class II loci were covered by HLA typing, at four-digit resolution. Typing coverage differed by locus: A, B, C, DRB1 and DQB1 were typed in about 620-630 donors, DQA1 in about 550, DPA1 in around 580, and DPB1 in 472. A few DR-DQ haplotypes were treated as single units for association and clustering because of strong linkage in the cohort. Across approximately 400 genotyped donors of the cohort, an average of about 240,000 unique TCR beta nucleotide sequences per donor were sequenced, and 15% to 20% of those sequences were non-productive. Results the study describes overall, beyond this receptor: A cluster of highly shared sequence variants was judged likely to represent a technical artifact of the sequencing pipeline. The authors suggested that the approach could potentially be generalized to other disease states and immunological phenotypes. A later analysis found that HLA-associated TCR beta chains were more clonally expanded and had lower generation probabilities than equally common non-associated chains. Correlated functional status among segregating V segments might be attributable to linkage disequilibrium, but an unknown experimental factor could not be ruled out. Most TCR sequences were observed very rarely across donors, whereas some public TCRs were present in many individuals. In a later genetic analysis, a missense DCLRE1C variant was associated with V-gene and J-gene trimming of TCR beta chains, and the association was replicated in an independent cohort. Some IMGT-functional V segments, including TRBV6-2 and TRBV6-3, could not be told apart with the 87-base-pair reads, so those segments were excluded. In a later analysis, most CMV-associated TCR beta chains were found to appear HLA-restricted, with HLA associations seemingly driven largely by CMV exposure. A further reported finding was that TCR beta sequences accurately predicted the HLA-A and HLA-B alleles for most subjects in the first cohort. When HLA alleles, especially DR and DQ, strongly co-occurred, TCR associations were difficult to assign to individual alleles. The presence/absence analyses assumed that sequencing depth was roughly uniform across donors, and that assumption may not be true. The only immune exposure information available for the cohort was CMV serostatus. The classifier was reported to diagnose cytomegalovirus status with high specificity and sensitivity in both the original cohort and the validation cohort. In a later analysis, several top co-occurrence clusters were reported to appear linked to parvovirus B19, influenza, CMV and Epstein-Barr virus. In vitro tests confirmed that a few of the cytomegalovirus-associated TCR beta chains recognize cytomegalovirus antigens. Because HLA typing was unavailable for some donors at each locus, only the typed subset was used in association tests. Because counts were too low, about 18 rarely observed V segments, including chromosome 9 orphons, were excluded from the earlier analysis of around 640 of the donors. A later analysis found that TCR association rates varied across HLA loci, with DRB1 alleles showing the most associated TCRs and HLA-C alleles the fewest. In a later genetic analysis, fewer N-insertions in productive TCRs were reported among donors in an Asian-associated ancestry cluster than the approximately 710-donor mean. In this cohort, only TCR beta chains were sequenced, and detectable features were limited by the absence of alpha or paired-chain data. In an earlier analysis of roughly 560 of the donors, most TCR beta V segments were observed in productive rearrangements about 87% or about 30% of the time, broadly matching IMGT annotations. In a later analysis, around 15,000 TCR beta sequences were associated with specific HLA alleles at a false discovery rate of 0.05. In the study, some 160 TCR beta chains were listed as associated with cytomegalovirus.

Cut back by 0 bases and 0 bases, the V and J ends lie 15 bases apart. From its cysteine to its phenylalanine, the CDR3 spans 18 amino acids. The read is trimmed to its CDR3 DNA, 54 bases read in frame from base 1. The germline V gene (reference sequence) supplies CDR1 WNHNN and CDR2 SYGVQD. Receptor amplification or capture employed the immunoSEQ multiplex PCR assay. For the multiplex PCR, a mixture combining 60 forward primers for TCR Vbeta segments and 13 reverse primers for TCR Jbeta segments was used. The CDR3 region of rearranged TCR beta genes was amplified from genomic DNA by a multiplex PCR assay. The amplified TCR beta libraries were sequenced on the Illumina HiSeq System as 87-base-pair reads. In the authors' own workflow: A later analysis tallied 75 million to 95 million unique TCR beta chains across the 700 or so repertoires, and approximately 11 million of those chains were shared by two or more donors. Raw reads were error-corrected and collapsed into unique sequences with a nearest-neighbor algorithm that merged closely related sequences to remove PCR and sequencing errors. To assign V, D and J gene segments, CDR3 sequences were aligned to IMGT reference sequences. For a sequence to be retained, a match of at least six nucleotides was required to both a V gene segment and a J gene segment. Rearrangements were called productive when the CDR3 lacked stop codons and stayed in frame with V and J; all others were non-productive. CDR3 was defined according to IMGT convention as the region running from the second conserved V-encoded cysteine to the conserved J-encoded phenylalanine. Sequences without an unambiguous match to a single V gene segment were excluded from the earlier analysis of about 600 of the donors. In an earlier analysis of a few hundred of the donors, V segments were called functional above 56.7% productive rearrangements and were called segregating when the between-donor standard deviation exceeded 5%. A statistical classification framework was built for diagnosing cytomegalovirus status from the catalog of TCR beta chain sequences. In a later analysis, V and J genes were assigned by comparing TCR nucleotide sequences against IMGT/GENE-DB human TR gene sequences. A later analysis assigned CDR3 sequences and most-parsimonious VDJ recombination scenarios with the TCRdist pipeline. In a later analysis, every TCR beta chain was defined by the combination of its CDR3 amino acid sequence and its V-gene family, and reads without a unique V-gene family were dropped. As a way to deal with suspected cross-contamination and a sequencing artifact, a later analysis dropped more than 500 nucleotide sequences that were highly shared and had low generation probability. In a later analysis, a clonal expansion index was calculated for each public chain from normalized within-repertoire ranks of inferred template counts. In a later analysis, generation probabilities were computed using a VDJ recombination model fitted to out-of-frame rearrangements, and the results were checked against IGoR. In a later analysis, TCR-TCR, TCR-HLA and TCR-CMV co-occurrence was scored with hypergeometric tests, and a repertoire-size bias correction was applied to TCR pairs. In a later analysis, false discovery rates were estimated by permuting HLA or CMV assignments 20 times. In a later analysis, co-occurring TCRs were grouped using DBSCAN, with TCRdist sequence similarity added in when clustering inside HLA-allele-positive subsets. For co-occurrence clustering, repertoires with fewer than 30,000 or more than 120,000 public chains were excluded, along with 4 to 6 repertoires with anomalous nucleotide sharing. Entries here come from immuneACCESS through TCRdb and include only in-frame sequences with V and J called. Some clones fail to appear in such tables; in the studies checked, an unresolved V gene covers under half of the shortfall, and the cause of the remainder is unknown. The V and J calls and clone size are taken from that table; D and trimming were inferred from the DNA. The sample table records tens of thousands of clones; 72% of these occur just once. The leading ten clones occupy around 5.9% of the sample.

Sequencing input: PBMCs. The chain uses TRBV10-1 and TRBJ2-4; the D gene is perhaps TRBD1, from 5 matching bases. The sequence was obtained from a man between 25 and 39 years old in good health and CMV-seronegative. The CDR3 sequence is CASSESRQPNLAKNIQYF. The DNA reads as follows: TGCGCCAGCAGTGAGTCGAGACAGCCCAATCTAGCCAAAAACATTCAGTACTTC.